The next 4 T cell receptor beta chains were all read from a single sample in a study of cytomegalovirus exposure and HLA in healthy donors. Researchers ran the PCR with 60 Vbeta and 13 Jbeta primers. The table came from immunoSEQ multiplex PCR; TCRdb's copy has only in-frame clones and leaves some out. The top ten clones hold around 3.1% of a sample with around 92,000 clones, about four fifths of them seen once. The source material was PBMCs. Receptor source: a female donor in good health and CMV-seropositive.

This chain links TRBV27 with TRBJ1-2; D gene ambiguous. CDR3 length: 14 amino acids. Germline CDR1 MNHEY, CDR2 SMNVEV (reference sequence). Trimming took 3 bases from V and 9 from J, leaving 17 bases between them. CDR3 region: CASSFDPKRASYTF. The DNA of the CDR3 is TGTGCCAGCAGTTTCGATCCCAAGCGGGCCAGCTACACCTTC.

This clone was found once. The chain uses TRBV7-9 and TRBJ2-3; D call uncertain. The CDR3 length is 13 residues. The V gene's germline CDR1 is SEHNR and CDR2 FQNEAQ (reference sequence). V was cut by 2 bases and J by 6 bases, with 9 bases left in between. The CDR3 protein is CASSLSRLDTQYF. The CDR3, as DNA: TGTGCCAGCAGCTTATCTCGACTTGATACGCAGTATTTT.

This clone showed up just a few times. The rearrangement joins TRBV4-1 to TRBJ1-1; D is uncertain. CDR3 length: 15 amino acids. Germline lookup yields CDR1 MGHRA and CDR2 YSYEKL. With 3 bases removed from V and 0 bases from J, the gap between germline ends came to 11 bases. The CDR3 DNA reads TGCGCCAGCAGCCAGGGTCGGGGTATGAACACTGAAGCTTTCTTT. Its protein product is CASSQGRGMNTEAFF.

The chain uses TRBV18 and TRBJ1-6; TRBD1 might be the D (5 bases). V was shortened by 2 bases and J by 12 bases, with 11 bases between the two germline ends. The germline gives CDR1 KGHSH, CDR2 LQKENI. The CDR3 length is 13 residues. This CDR3 is CASSPGTGRPLHF. The CDR3 DNA sequence: TGTGCCAGCTCACCAGGAACAGGACGACCCCTCCACTTT.